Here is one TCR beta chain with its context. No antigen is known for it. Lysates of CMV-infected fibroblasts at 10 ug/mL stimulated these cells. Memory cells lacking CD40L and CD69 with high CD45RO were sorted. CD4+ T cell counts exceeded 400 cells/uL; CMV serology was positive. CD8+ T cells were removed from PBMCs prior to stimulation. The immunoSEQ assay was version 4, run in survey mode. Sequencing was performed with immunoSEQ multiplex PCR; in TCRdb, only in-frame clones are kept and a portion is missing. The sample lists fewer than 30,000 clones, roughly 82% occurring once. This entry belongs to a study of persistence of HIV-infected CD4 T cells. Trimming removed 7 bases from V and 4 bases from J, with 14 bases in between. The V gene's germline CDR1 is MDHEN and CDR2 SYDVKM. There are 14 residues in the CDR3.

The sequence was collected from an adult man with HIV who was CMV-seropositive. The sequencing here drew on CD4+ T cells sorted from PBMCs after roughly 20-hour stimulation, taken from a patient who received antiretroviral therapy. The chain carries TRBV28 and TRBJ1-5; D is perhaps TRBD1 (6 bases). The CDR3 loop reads CASTSDRHNQPQHF. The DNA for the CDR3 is TGTGCCAGCACCTCGGACAGACATAATCAGCCCCAGCATTTT.